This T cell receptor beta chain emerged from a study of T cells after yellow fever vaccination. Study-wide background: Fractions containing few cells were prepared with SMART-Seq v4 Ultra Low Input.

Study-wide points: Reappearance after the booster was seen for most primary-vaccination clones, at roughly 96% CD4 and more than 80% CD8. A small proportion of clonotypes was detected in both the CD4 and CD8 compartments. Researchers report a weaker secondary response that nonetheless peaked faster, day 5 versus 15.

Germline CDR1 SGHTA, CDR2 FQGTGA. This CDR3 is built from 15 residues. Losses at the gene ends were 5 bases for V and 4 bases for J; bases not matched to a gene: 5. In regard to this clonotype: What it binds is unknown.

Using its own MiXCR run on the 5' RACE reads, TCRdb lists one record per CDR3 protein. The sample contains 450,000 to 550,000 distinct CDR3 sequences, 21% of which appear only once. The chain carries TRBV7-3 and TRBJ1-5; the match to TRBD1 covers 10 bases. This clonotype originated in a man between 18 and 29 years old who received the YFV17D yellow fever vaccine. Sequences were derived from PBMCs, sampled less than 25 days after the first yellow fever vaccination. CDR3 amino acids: CASSVPDRGNQPQHF. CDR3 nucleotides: TGTGCCAGCAGCGTCCCGGACAGGGGGAATCAGCCCCAGCATTTT. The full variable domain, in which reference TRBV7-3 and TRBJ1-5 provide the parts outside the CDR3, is GAGVSQTPSNKVTEKGKYVELRCDPISGHTALYWYRQSLGQGPEFLIYFQGTGAADDSGLPNDRFFAVRPEGSVSTLKIQRTERGDSAVYLCASSVPDRGNQPQHFGDGTRLSIL.